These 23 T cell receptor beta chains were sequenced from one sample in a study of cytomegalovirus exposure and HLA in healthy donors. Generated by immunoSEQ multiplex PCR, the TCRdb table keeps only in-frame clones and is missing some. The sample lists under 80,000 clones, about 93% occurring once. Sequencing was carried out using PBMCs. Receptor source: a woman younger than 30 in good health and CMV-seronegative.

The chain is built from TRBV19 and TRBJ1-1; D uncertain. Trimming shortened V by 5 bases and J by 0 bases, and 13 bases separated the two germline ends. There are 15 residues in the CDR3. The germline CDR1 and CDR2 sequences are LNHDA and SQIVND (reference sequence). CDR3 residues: CASSSPQTMNTEAFF. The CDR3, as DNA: TGTGCCAGTAGTTCCCCACAGACTATGAACACTGAAGCTTTCTTT. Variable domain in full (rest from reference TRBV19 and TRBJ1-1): DGGITQSPKYLFRKEGQNVTLSCEQNLNHDAMYWYRQDPGQGLRLIYYSQIVNDFQKGDIAEGYSVSREKKESFPLTVTSAQKNPTAFYLCASSSPQTMNTEAFFGQGTRLTVV.

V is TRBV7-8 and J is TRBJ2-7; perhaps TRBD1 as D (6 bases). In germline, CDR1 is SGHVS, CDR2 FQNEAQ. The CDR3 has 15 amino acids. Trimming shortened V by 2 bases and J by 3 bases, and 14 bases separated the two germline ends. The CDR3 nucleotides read TGTGCCAGCAGCTTAAAGGCAGGGGAAGGCTACGAGCAGTACTTC. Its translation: CASSLKAGEGYEQYF.

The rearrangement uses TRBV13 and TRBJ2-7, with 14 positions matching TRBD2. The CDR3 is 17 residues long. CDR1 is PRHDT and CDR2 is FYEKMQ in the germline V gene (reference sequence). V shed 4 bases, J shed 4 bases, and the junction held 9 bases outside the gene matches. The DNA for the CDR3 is TGTGCCAGCAGCTCCGGGACTAGCGGGAGTCCGGGGTACGAGCAGTACTTC. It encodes CASSSGTSGSPGYEQYF.

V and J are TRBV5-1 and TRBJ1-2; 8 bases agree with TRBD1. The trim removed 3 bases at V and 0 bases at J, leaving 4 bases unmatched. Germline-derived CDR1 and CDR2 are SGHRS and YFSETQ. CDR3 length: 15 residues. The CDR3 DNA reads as TGCGCCAGCAGCTGGGACAGGTCAGCTAACTATGGCTACACCTTC. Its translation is CASSWDRSANYGYTF.

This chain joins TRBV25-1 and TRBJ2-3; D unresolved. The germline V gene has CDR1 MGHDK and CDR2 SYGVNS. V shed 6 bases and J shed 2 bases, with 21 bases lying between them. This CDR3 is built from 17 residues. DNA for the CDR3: TGTGCCAGCAGCGTTAACCCCGTAAGGAACTACACAGATACGCAGTATTTT. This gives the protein CASSVNPVRNYTDTQYF.

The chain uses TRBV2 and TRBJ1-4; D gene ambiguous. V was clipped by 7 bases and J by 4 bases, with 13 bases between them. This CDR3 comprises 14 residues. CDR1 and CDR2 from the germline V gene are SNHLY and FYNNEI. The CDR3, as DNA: TGTGCCAGCACAGCGGATCTCGGTAATGAAAAACTGTTTTTT. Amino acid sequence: CASTADLGNEKLFF.

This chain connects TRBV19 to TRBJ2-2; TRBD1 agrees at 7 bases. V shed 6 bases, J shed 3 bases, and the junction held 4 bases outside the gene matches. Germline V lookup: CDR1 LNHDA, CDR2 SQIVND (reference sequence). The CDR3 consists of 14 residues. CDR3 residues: CASRFQGDTGELFF. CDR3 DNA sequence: TGTGCCAGTAGGTTCCAGGGGGACACCGGGGAGCTGTTTTTT.

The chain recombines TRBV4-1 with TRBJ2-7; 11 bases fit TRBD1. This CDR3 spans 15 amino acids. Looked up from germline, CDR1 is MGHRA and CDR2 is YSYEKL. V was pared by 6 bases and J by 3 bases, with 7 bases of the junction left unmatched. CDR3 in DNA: TGCGCCAGCAGGGAAAGGGACAGGGGGGTCTACGAGCAGTACTTC. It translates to CASRERDRGVYEQYF.

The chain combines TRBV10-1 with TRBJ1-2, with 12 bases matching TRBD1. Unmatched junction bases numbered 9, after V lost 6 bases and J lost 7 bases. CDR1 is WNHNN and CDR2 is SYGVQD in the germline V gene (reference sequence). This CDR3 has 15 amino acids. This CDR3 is CASSVAGQGASGYTF. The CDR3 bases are TGCGCCAGCAGCGTGGCGGGACAGGGGGCATCTGGCTACACCTTC.

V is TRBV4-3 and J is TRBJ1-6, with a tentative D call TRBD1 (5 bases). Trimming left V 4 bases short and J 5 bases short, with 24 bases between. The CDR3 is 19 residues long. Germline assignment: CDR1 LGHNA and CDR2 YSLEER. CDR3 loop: CASSLHPVMGGVDNSPLHF. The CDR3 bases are TGCGCCAGCAGCCTCCATCCAGTAATGGGAGGGGTCGATAATTCACCCCTCCACTTT.

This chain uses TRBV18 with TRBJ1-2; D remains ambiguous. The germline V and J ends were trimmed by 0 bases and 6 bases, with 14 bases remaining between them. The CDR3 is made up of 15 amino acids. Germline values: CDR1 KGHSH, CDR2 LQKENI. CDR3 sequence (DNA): TGTGCCAGCTCACCACCATCCCGGACGGAGGATGGCTACACCTTC. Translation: CASSPPSRTEDGYTF.

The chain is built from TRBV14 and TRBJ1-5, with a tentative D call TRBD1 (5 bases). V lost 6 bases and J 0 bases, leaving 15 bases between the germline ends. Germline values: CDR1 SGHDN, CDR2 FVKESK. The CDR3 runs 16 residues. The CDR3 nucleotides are TGTGCCAGCAGAAGAATCCAGGGATATAGCAATCAGCCCCAGCATTTT. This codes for CASRRIQGYSNQPQHF.

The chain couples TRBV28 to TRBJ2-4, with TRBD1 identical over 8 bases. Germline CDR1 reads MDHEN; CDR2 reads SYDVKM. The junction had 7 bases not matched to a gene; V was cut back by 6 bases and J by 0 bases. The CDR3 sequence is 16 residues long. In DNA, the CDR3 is TGTGCCAGCAGCCCGACAGGGGAACTAGCCAAAAACATTCAGTACTTC. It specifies CASSPTGELAKNIQYF.

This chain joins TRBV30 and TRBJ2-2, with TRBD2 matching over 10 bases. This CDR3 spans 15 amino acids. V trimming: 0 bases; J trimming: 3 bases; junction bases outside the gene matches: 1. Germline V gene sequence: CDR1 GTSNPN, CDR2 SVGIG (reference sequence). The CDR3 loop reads CAWSVAGGHTGELFF. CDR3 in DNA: TGTGCCTGGAGTGTAGCGGGGGGGCACACCGGGGAGCTGTTTTTT.

The CDR3 DNA follows: TGTGCCAGCAGTTTCTGGGTGGGCGGGAGCGGGTACGAGCAGTACTTC. Its translation is CASSFWVGGSGYEQYF. The rearrangement links TRBV27 to TRBJ2-7; 7 nucleotides line up with TRBD2. Trimming at V came to 3 bases and at J to 4 bases, leaving 12 bases not matched to a gene. The germline V gene encodes CDR1 MNHEY and CDR2 SMNVEV (reference sequence). CDR3 length: 16 residues.

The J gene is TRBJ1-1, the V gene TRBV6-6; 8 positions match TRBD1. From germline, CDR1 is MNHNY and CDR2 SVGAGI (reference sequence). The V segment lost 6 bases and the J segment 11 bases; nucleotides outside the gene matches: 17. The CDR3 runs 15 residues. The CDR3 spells CASSLDRERPAAAFF. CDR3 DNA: TGTGCCAGCAGCCTGGACAGGGAGCGACCCGCGGCGGCTTTCTTT.

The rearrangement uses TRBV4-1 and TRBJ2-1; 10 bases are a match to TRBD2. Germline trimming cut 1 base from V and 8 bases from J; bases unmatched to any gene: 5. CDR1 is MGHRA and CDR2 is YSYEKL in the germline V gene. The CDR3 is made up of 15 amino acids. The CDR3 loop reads CASSQGLAGGDEQFF. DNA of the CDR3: TGCGCCAGCAGCCAAGGACTAGCGGGCGGTGATGAGCAGTTCTTC.

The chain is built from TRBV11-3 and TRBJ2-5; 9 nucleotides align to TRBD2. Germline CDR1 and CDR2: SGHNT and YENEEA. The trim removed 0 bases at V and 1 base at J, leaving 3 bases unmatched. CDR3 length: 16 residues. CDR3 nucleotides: TGTGCCAGCAGCTTAGAGGTTAGCGGGAGCCAAGAGACCCAGTACTTC. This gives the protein CASSLEVSGSQETQYF.

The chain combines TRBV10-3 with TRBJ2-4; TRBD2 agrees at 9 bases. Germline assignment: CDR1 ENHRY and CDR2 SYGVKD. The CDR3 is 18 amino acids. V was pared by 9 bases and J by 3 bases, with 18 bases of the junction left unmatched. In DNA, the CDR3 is TGTGCCATAAGCCCTGGGTTGGCGGGGGGGCCGGTCAAAAACATTCAGTACTTC. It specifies CAISPGLAGGPVKNIQYF.

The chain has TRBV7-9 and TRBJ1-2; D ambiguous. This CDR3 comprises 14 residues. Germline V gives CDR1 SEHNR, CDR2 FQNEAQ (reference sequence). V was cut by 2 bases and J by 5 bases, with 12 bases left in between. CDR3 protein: CASSLSNQRYGYTF. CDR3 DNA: TGTGCCAGCAGCTTAAGCAACCAGCGGTATGGCTACACCTTC.

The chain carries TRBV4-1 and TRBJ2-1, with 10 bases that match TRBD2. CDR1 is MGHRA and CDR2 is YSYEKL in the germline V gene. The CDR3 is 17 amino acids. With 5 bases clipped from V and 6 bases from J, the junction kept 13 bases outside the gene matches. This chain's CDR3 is CASSTPHGLADFNEQFF. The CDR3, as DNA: TGCGCCAGCAGCACCCCCCACGGACTAGCGGACTTCAATGAGCAGTTCTTC.

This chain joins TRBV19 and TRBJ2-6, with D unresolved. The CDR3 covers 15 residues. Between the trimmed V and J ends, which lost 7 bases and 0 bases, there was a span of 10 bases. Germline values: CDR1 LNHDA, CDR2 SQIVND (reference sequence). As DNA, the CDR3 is TGTGCCAGTACCATGGCGGACTCTGGGGCCAACGTCCTGACTTTC. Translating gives CASTMADSGANVLTF.

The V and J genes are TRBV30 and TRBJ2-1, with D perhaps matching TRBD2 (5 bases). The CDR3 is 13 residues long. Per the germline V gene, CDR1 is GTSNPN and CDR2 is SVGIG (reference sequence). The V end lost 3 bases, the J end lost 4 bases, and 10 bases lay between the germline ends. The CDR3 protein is CAWRAGRYNEQFF. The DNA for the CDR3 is TGTGCCTGGAGGGCGGGCAGGTACAATGAGCAGTTCTTC.